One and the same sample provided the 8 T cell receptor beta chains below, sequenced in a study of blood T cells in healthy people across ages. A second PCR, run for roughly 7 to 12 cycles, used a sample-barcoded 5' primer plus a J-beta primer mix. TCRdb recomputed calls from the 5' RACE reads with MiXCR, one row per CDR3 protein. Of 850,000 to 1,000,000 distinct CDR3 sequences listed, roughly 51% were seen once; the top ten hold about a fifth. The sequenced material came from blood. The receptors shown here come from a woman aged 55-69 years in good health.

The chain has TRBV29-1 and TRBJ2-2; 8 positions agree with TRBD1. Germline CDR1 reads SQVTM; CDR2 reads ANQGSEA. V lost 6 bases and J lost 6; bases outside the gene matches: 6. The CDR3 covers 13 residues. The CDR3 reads CSVRQGFAGELFF. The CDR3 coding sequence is TGCAGCGTGCGACAGGGGTTTGCCGGGGAGCTGTTTTTT.

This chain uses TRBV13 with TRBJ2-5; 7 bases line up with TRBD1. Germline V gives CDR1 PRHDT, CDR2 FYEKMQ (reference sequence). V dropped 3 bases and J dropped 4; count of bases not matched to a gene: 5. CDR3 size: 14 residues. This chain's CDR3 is CASSFNRGRETQYF. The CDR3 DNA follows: TGTGCCAGCAGCTTCAACAGGGGCAGAGAGACCCAGTACTTC.

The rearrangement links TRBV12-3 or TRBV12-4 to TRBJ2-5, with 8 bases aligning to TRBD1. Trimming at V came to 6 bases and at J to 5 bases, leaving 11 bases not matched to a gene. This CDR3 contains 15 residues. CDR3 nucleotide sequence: TGTGCCAGCAGAGCGGACAGGGTCTTGTGGGAGACCCAGTACTTC. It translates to CASRADRVLWETQYF.

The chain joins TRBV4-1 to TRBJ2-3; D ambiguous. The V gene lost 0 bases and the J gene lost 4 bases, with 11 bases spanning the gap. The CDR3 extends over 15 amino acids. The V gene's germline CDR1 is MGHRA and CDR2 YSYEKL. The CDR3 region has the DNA TGCGCCAGCAGCCAAGATCGGAAAGTGGCAGATACGCAGTATTTT. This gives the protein CASSQDRKVADTQYF.

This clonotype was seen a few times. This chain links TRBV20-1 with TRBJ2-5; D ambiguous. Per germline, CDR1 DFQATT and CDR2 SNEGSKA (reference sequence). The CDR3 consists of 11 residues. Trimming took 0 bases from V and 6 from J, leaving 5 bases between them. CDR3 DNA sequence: TGCAGTGCTAGAGAGTTACAGACCCAGTACTTC. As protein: CSARELQTQYF.

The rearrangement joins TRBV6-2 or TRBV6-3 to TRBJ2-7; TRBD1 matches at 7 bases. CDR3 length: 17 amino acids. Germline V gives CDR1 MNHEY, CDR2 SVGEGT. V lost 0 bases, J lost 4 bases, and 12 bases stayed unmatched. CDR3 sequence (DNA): TGTGCCAGCAGTTACTCGACCCTCGACAGGGAAACTTACGAGCAGTACTTC. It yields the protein CASSYSTLDRETYEQYF.

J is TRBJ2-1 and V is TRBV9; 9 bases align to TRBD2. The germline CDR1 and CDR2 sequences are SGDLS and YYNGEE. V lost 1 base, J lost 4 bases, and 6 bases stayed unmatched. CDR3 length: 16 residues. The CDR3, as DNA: TGTGCCAGCAGCGTATTCGGTCTAGCGGGATACAATGAGCAGTTCTTC. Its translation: CASSVFGLAGYNEQFF.

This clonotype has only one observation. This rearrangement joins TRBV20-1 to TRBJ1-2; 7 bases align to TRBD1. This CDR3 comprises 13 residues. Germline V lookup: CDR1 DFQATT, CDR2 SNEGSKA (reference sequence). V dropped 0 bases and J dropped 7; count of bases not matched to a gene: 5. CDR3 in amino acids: CSARDRRQGGYTF. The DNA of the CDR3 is TGCAGTGCTAGAGATCGACGACAGGGTGGCTACACCTTC.